This T cell receptor (beta chain) was profiled in a study of cytomegalovirus exposure and HLA in healthy donors (dated by TCRdb to about 2017). Context from the whole study: An earlier analysis of some 600 of the donors reported about 260 Gb of sequence data and 95 million to 130 million unique TCR beta sequences obtained from roughly 180 million T cells. The later analysis used no new phenotypic data to find candidate immune exposures, relying instead on TCR beta sequences and their occurrence across donors. Donor age, sex, ethnicity and CMV serostatus were compiled alongside the repertoire data. All discovery cohort repertoires had been generated on a single sequencing platform. The T cell repertoires of under 700 subjects were profiled by immunosequencing and related to cytomegalovirus serostatus. In a later analysis, previously published TCR beta repertoires from 670 or so donors were re-analyzed and high-resolution HLA genotyping was added so that TCR occurrence patterns could be studied. A separate validation cohort of roughly 130 different subjects was used in addition to the approximately 670-subject first cohort. Several DR-DQ haplotypes were treated as single units for association and clustering because of strong linkage in the cohort. Across 300 to 500 genotyped donors of the cohort, an average of about 240,000 unique TCR beta nucleotide sequences per donor were sequenced, and 15% to 20% of those sequences were non-productive. The number of typed donors differed by locus: about 629-630 for A, B, C, DRB1 and DQB1; some 500 for DQA1; approximately 610 for DPA1; and roughly 470 for DPB1. Class I and class II HLA loci were covered by the typing at four-digit resolution. An earlier analysis of several hundred of the donors applied high-throughput TCR beta sequencing to assess whether each TCR beta V gene segment acted as functional or pseudogenic. Of the roughly 400 genotyped donors, approximately 83% fell in the genetic ancestry cluster associated with self-reported Caucasian donors. High-throughput TCR immunosequencing, statistical association of individual TCRs with disease status, and machine learning were combined to predict cytomegalovirus infection status. About 300 gigabases of sequencing data and 70 million to 85 million unique TCR sequences were included in an early release covering about 700 HLA-typed donors. The study aimed to test whether cataloging public T cell receptors could reveal signatures of past pathogen exposure. A later genetic analysis used genome-wide SNP genotypes for about three fifths of the 666 donors, treating that subset as a discovery cohort. Study-level results and caveats: According to a later analysis, parvovirus B19, influenza, CMV and Epstein-Barr virus appeared linked to several top co-occurrence clusters. Compared with equally common non-associated chains, HLA-associated TCR beta chains in a later analysis were more clonally expanded and had lower generation probabilities. The study gave a list of more than 150 TCR beta chains associated with cytomegalovirus. Because counts were too low, more than 15 rarely observed V segments, including chromosome 9 orphons, were left out of the earlier analysis of 587 of the donors. Only TCR beta chains were sequenced in this cohort, and the absence of alpha or paired-chain data limited detectable features. CMV serostatus was the only immune exposure information available for the cohort. When HLA alleles, especially DR and DQ, strongly co-occurred, TCR associations were difficult to assign to individual alleles. At a false discovery rate of 0.05, a later analysis linked around 15,000 TCR beta sequences to specific HLA alleles. A later analysis found that TCR association rates varied across HLA loci, with DRB1 alleles showing the most associated TCRs and HLA-C alleles the fewest. According to a later analysis, most CMV-associated TCR beta chains appeared to be HLA-restricted, and the HLA associations seemed to be driven largely by CMV exposure. An association between a missense DCLRE1C variant and V-gene and J-gene trimming of TCR beta chains was found in a later genetic analysis and replicated in an independent cohort. According to the authors, the approach could potentially be generalized to other disease states and immunological phenotypes. Some IMGT-functional V segments, including TRBV6-2 and TRBV6-3, could not be told apart with the 87-base-pair reads, so those segments were excluded. A group of highly shared sequence variants was considered likely to be a technical artifact of the sequencing pipeline. Presence/absence analyses assumed roughly uniform sequencing depth across donors, an assumption that may not hold. The classifier was reported to diagnose cytomegalovirus status with high specificity and sensitivity in both the original and validation cohorts. While some public TCRs were present in many individuals, most TCR sequences turned up only very rarely across donors. In vitro tests confirmed that a few of the cytomegalovirus-associated TCR beta chains recognize cytomegalovirus antigens. In a later genetic analysis, fewer N-insertions in productive TCRs were reported among donors in an Asian-associated ancestry cluster than the approximately 670-donor mean. Because some donors lacked HLA typing at each locus, the association tests relied only on the typed subset. Broadly in line with IMGT annotations, most TCR beta V segments showed up in productive rearrangements about 87% or about 30% of the time in an earlier analysis of approximately 600 of the donors. A further reported finding was that TCR beta sequences accurately predicted the HLA-A and HLA-B alleles for most subjects in the first cohort. Linkage disequilibrium might explain the correlated functional status among segregating V segments, but an unknown experimental factor could not be excluded.

From cysteine to phenylalanine, the CDR3 is 13 amino acids long. The CDR3 DNA has 39 bases and is translated from base 1. The germline V and J ends show losses of 5 bases and 7 bases respectively, and no gene match explains 7 bases of the junction. The germline V gene (reference sequence) gives CDR1 as SEHNR and CDR2 as FQNEAQ. The cohort consisted of 670 or so healthy bone marrow donors. Cohort members were all nominally healthy when sampled, although unrecorded immune exposures were likely present. The donor tested CMV seropositive and was one of the 289 seropositive cohort members. Every donor gave a peripheral blood sample, and the peripheral blood mononuclear cells from that sample were used for TCR beta sequencing. Genomic DNA was extracted from the blood cell samples with the Qiagen DNeasy Blood Extraction Kit. On this clone itself: The antigen it binds to is not known. Base qualities are missing; no much larger clone stands one base away.

The method was the immunoSEQ multiplex PCR assay. For the multiplex PCR, a mixture combining 60 forward primers for TCR Vbeta segments and 13 reverse primers for TCR Jbeta segments was used. Amplification of the CDR3 region of rearranged TCR beta genes was performed with a multiplex PCR assay on genomic DNA. Amplified TCR beta libraries were sequenced as 87-base-pair reads on the Illumina HiSeq System. As for how the authors treated the data: A later analysis tallied 70 million to 100 million unique TCR beta chains across the 700 or so repertoires, and roughly 11 million of those chains were shared by two or more donors. A nearest-neighbor algorithm error-corrected the raw reads and collapsed the reads into unique sequences, merging closely related sequences to remove PCR and sequencing errors. Alignment of CDR3 sequences to IMGT reference sequences was used to assign V, D and J gene segments. For a sequence to be retained, a match of at least six nucleotides was required to both a V gene segment and a J gene segment. Rearrangements were classified as productive when the CDR3 lacked stop codons and remained in frame with V and J, and all other rearrangements were classified as non-productive. Following IMGT convention, CDR3 was defined as the stretch from the second conserved V-encoded cysteine up to the conserved J-encoded phenylalanine. The earlier analysis of some 540 of the donors excluded any sequence lacking an unambiguous match to a single V gene segment. An earlier analysis of almost 600 of the donors classified V segments as functional when productive rearrangements were above 56.7% and as segregating when the standard deviation between donors was above 5%. A statistical classification framework was developed to diagnose cytomegalovirus status using the catalog of TCR beta chain sequences. In a later analysis, V and J genes were assigned by comparing TCR nucleotide sequences against IMGT/GENE-DB human TR gene sequences. The TCRdist pipeline was used in a later analysis to assign CDR3 sequences and most-parsimonious VDJ recombination scenarios. In a later analysis, every TCR beta chain was defined by the combination of its CDR3 amino acid sequence and its V-gene family, and reads without a unique V-gene family were dropped. As a way to deal with suspected cross-contamination and a sequencing artifact, a later analysis dropped 450 to 700 nucleotide sequences that were highly shared and had low generation probability. In a later analysis, a clonal expansion index for each public chain was calculated from normalized within-repertoire ranks of inferred template counts. In a later analysis, generation probabilities were computed using a VDJ recombination model fitted to out-of-frame rearrangements, and the results were checked against IGoR. In a later analysis, hypergeometric tests were used to score TCR-TCR, TCR-HLA and TCR-CMV co-occurrence, with a repertoire-size bias correction applied to TCR pairs. False discovery rates were estimated in a later analysis by permuting HLA or CMV assignments 20 times. A later analysis grouped co-occurring TCRs with DBSCAN, adding TCRdist sequence similarity when clustering within HLA-allele-positive subsets. Repertoires with fewer than 30,000 or more than 120,000 public chains were left out of co-occurrence clustering, as were five repertoires with anomalous nucleotide sharing. Sourced from immuneACCESS, this table was stored by TCRdb with only in-frame sequences that have V and J called. A share of the clones is absent; for the studies checked, an unresolved V gene accounts for under half, and the remainder has no known explanation. V, J and clone size are those of that table, while D and trimming were read from the DNA. The sample table lists some 170,000 clones, more than 65% of them with a count of one. The ten most abundant clones make up less than 10% of the sample.

Sample: PBMCs. The receptor was isolated from a man between 18 and 29 years old in good health and CMV-seropositive. This chain joins TRBV7-9 to TRBJ1-2; 7 bases in the middle match TRBD1. The DNA sequence is as follows: TGTGCCAGCAGCCAGGGGGTAGGTGGTGGCTACACCTTC. The translation is CASSQGVGGGYTF.